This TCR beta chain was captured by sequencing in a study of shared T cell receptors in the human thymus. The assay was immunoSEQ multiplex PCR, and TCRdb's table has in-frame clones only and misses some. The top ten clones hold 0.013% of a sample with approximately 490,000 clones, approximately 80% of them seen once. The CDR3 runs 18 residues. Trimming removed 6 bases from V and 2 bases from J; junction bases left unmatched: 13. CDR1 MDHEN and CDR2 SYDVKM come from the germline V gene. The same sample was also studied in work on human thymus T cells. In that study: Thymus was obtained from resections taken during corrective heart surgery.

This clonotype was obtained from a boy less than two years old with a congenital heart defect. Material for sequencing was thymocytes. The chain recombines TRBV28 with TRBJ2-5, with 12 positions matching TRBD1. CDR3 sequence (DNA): TGTGCCAGCAGCCCTTACTGGGGGGACAGGGGGCTGCAAGAGACCCAGTACTTC. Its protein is CASSPYWGDRGLQETQYF.